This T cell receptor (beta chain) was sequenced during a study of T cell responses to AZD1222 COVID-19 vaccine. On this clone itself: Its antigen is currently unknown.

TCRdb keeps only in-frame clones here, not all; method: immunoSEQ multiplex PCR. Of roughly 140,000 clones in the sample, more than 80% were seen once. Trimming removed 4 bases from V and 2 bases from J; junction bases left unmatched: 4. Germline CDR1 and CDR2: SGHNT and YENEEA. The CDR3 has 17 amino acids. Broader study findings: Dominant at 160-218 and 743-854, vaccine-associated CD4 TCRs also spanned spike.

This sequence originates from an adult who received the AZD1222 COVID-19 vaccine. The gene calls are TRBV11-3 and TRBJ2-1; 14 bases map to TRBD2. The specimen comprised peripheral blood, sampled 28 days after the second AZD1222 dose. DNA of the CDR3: TGTGCCAGCAGCTATGGGACTAGCGGGAGTCCCTACAATGAGCAGTTCTTC. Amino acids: CASSYGTSGSPYNEQFF.